The entry below gives a single T cell receptor (beta chain) sequence along with its context. Its antigen is still unknown. This sample is drawn from a study of cytomegalovirus exposure and HLA in healthy donors. General study findings and limits: Most TCR sequences proved rare, with some public TCRs found in many donors.

The germline V and J ends were trimmed by 0 bases and 4 bases, with 11 bases remaining between them. The germline V gene encodes CDR1 SGHRS and CDR2 YFSETQ. The CDR3 totals 15 residues. The PCR employed 60 Vbeta primers together with 13 Jbeta primers. The protocol was immunoSEQ multiplex PCR, while the TCRdb copy is restricted to in-frame clones and leaves out a portion. The data show 95,000 to 100,000 clones, with under 85% seen just once and about 1.9% held by the top ten. The TCR sequence derives from a woman between 35 and 50 years old in good health and CMV-seronegative. Sequencing input: PBMCs. The V gene is TRBV5-1, the J gene TRBJ2-1; D remains ambiguous. The CDR3 here is CASSLALTSYNEQFF. The CDR3 DNA reads TGCGCCAGCAGCTTGGCCCTGACTTCATACAATGAGCAGTTCTTC.